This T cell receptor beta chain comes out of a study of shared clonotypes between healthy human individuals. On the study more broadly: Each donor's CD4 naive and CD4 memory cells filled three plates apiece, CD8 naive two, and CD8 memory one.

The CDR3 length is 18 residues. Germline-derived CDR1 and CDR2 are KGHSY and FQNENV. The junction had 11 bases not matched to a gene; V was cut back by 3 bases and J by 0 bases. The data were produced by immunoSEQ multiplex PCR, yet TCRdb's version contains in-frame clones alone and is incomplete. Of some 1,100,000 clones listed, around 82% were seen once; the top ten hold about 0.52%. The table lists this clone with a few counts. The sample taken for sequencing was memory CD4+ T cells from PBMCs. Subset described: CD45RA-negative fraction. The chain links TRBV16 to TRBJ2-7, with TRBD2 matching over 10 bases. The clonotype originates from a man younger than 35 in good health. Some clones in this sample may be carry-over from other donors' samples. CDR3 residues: CASSHRGGSGRSSYEQYF. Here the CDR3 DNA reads TGTGCCAGCAGCCACCGTGGGGGTAGCGGGAGGAGCTCCTACGAGCAGTACTTC. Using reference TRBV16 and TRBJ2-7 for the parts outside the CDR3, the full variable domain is GEEVAQTPKHLVRGEGQKAKLYCAPIKGHSYVFWYQQVLKNEFKFLISFQNENVFDETGMPKERFSAKCLPNSPCSLEIQATKLEDSAVYFCASSHRGGSGRSSYEQYFGPGTRLTVT.